This T cell receptor (beta chain) was observed in a study of cytomegalovirus exposure and HLA in healthy donors. This CDR3 has 9 amino acids. Germline V gives CDR1 SNHLY, CDR2 FYNNEI. This clone was observed a single time. Germline and junction disagree at one end, which may indicate a read error. The study ran its PCR with 60 Vbeta and 13 Jbeta primers. TCRdb's copy holds only in-frame clones and misses some; the assay was immunoSEQ multiplex PCR. The sample lists about 120,000 clones; around 78% were seen once. Sequencing used PBMCs. V usage is TRBV2 and J usage is TRBJ2-3; D is undetermined. The receptor was isolated from a woman in her thirties in good health and CMV-seropositive. The CDR3 reads CAYTDTQYF. In DNA, the CDR3 is TGCGCCTACACAGATACGCAGTATTTT.